Each of the 7 T cell receptor beta chains below was sequenced from the same sample in a study of Tregs in tolerant kidney transplant recipients. The table came from immunoSEQ multiplex PCR; TCRdb's copy has only in-frame clones and leaves some out. The table records 50,000 or so clones, roughly nine tenths of them present only once. Recipients received nonmyeloablative bone marrow transplants from related graft donors, with transient mixed chimerism. The source was CD8+ T cells from blood (PBMCs), collected 12 months after the transplant. The receptors here all came from a human patient who received a combined kidney and bone marrow transplant. Some T cells may have come from the graft donor.

V and J are TRBV19 and TRBJ2-1, with D possibly being TRBD2 (6 bases). The CDR3 length is 13 residues. The ends were cut back, 1 base at V and 7 bases at J, with 8 bases in the middle. The germline CDR1 and CDR2 sequences are LNHDA and SQIVND (reference sequence). CDR3 sequence: CASSIARGNEQFF. The CDR3 region has the DNA TGTGCCAGTAGTATAGCACGGGGGAATGAGCAGTTCTTC.

In its sample, this clone was seen once. The CDR3 spells CASSQSHGNTEAFF. Written as DNA, the CDR3 is TGTGCCAGCAGCCAATCCCACGGGAACACTGAAGCTTTCTTT. The chain recombines TRBV16 with TRBJ1-1; D not certain. The CDR3 runs to 14 residues. Germline V gives CDR1 KGHSY, CDR2 FQNENV. The germline V and J ends were trimmed by 0 bases and 1 base, with 6 bases remaining between them.

The table lists this clone with a few counts. V usage is TRBV11-3 and J usage is TRBJ1-1; possibly TRBD1 for D (5 bases). V lost 3 bases and J 6 bases, leaving 11 bases between the germline ends. Germline assignment: CDR1 SGHNT and CDR2 YENEEA. There are 13 residues in the CDR3. The CDR3 nucleotides read TGTGCCAGCAGCTTCAACAGGCCTTCTGAAGCTTTCTTT. Protein sequence: CASSFNRPSEAFF.

The J gene is TRBJ2-3, the V gene TRBV5-1; D not resolved. The germline CDR1 and CDR2 sequences are SGHRS and YFSETQ. This CDR3 is built from 15 residues. V dropped 3 bases and J dropped 0 bases, with 11 bases sitting between them. The DNA of the CDR3 is TGCGCCAGCAGCTCCCTGGGCTTTAGCACAGATACGCAGTATTTT. Translation: CASSSLGFSTDTQYF.

The gene calls are TRBV9 and TRBJ2-5; 10 bases align to TRBD2. Germline V gives CDR1 SGDLS, CDR2 YYNGEE. The CDR3 is made up of 16 amino acids. The trim removed 6 bases at V and 5 bases at J, leaving 13 bases unmatched. CDR3 bases: TGTGCCAGCACCCTAAAAGAAACTAGCGGGACCGAGACCCAGTACTTC. Its protein product is CASTLKETSGTETQYF. The whole variable domain, filled in from reference TRBV9 and TRBJ2-5, reads DSGVTQTPKHLITATGQRVTLRCSPRSGDLSVYWYQQSLDQGLQFLIQYYNGEERAKGNILERFSAQQFPDLHSELNLSSLELGDSALYFCASTLKETSGTETQYFGPGTRLLVL.

The chain is built from TRBV27 and TRBJ2-7, with TRBD1 identical over 7 bases. CDR3 size: 13 residues. Germline lookup yields CDR1 MNHEY and CDR2 SMNVEV (reference sequence). V lost 4 bases and J lost 2; bases outside the gene matches: 2. DNA of the CDR3: TGTGCCAGCAGTTATACAGGGGCCTACGAGCAGTACTTC. Residues: CASSYTGAYEQYF.

The rearrangement uses TRBV2 and TRBJ2-7, with TRBD1 matching 7 bases. This CDR3 is built from 13 residues. J lost 1 base, V lost 6 bases, and 3 bases had no gene match. CDR1 and CDR2 from the germline V gene are SNHLY and FYNNEI. For the CDR3, the DNA is TGTGCCAGCAGCCGGGACAGATCCTACGAGCAGTACTTC. Translating it yields CASSRDRSYEQYF.